The 30 T cell receptor beta chains in this list originate from one sample, sequenced in a study of T cell responses to AZD1222 COVID-19 vaccine. Profiled with immunoSEQ multiplex PCR; TCRdb holds only in-frame clones, not every one. In the table there are approximately 89,000 clones, around nine tenths of which are singletons. The material sequenced was peripheral blood, taken on day 0 of MenACWY control vaccination. Receptors originate from an adult in good health.

V usage is TRBV7-2 and J usage is TRBJ1-3; no reliable D call. Germline V gene data show CDR1 as SGHTA and CDR2 as FQGNSA. V was clipped by 1 base and J by 3 bases, with 10 bases between them. The CDR3 length is 15 residues. CDR3 DNA sequence: TGTGCCAGCAGCTTAGACAGCACACATGGAAACACCATATATTTT. Its protein product is CASSLDSTHGNTIYF.

The chain uses TRBV2 and TRBJ2-7, with 7 positions matching TRBD1. Germline lookup yields CDR1 SNHLY and CDR2 FYNNEI. The CDR3 covers 13 residues. The V and J ends lost 7 bases and 5 bases, in that order; junction bases with no gene match: 8. CDR3 sequence reads: CASKGQAQDEQYF. The CDR3 DNA is TGTGCCAGCAAAGGACAGGCCCAGGACGAGCAGTACTTC. The full variable domain, with the rest looked up from reference TRBV2 and TRBJ2-7, is EPEVTQTPSHQVTQMGQEVILRCVPISNHLYFYWYRQILGQKVEFLVSFYNNEISEKSEIFDDQFSVERPDGSNFTLKIRSTKLEDSAMYFCASKGQAQDEQYFGPGTRLTVT.

This chain connects TRBV7-9 to TRBJ1-1; D unclear. Germline V lookup: CDR1 SEHNR, CDR2 FQNEAQ (reference sequence). Trimming left V 6 bases short and J 0 bases short, with 5 bases between. The CDR3 loop spans 12 amino acids. CDR3 sequence: CASSTLNTEAFF. The CDR3 DNA reads TGTGCCAGCAGTACTTTGAACACTGAAGCTTTCTTT.

The chain couples TRBV29-1 to TRBJ2-7; weak D call: TRBD1 (5 bases). This CDR3 is 11 amino acids long. Germline V gives CDR1 SQVTM, CDR2 ANQGSEA. V was cut by 4 bases and J by 5 bases, with 9 bases left in between. The CDR3 DNA follows: TGCAGCGTTGGGACCAGGGACGAGCAGTACTTC. Its protein is CSVGTRDEQYF.

The rearrangement joins TRBV27 to TRBJ1-2; 12 positions match TRBD1. This CDR3 is built from 17 residues. The germline V gene has CDR1 MNHEY and CDR2 SMNVEV (reference sequence). V lost 5 bases and J lost 7; bases outside the gene matches: 14. CDR3 sequence: CASSPHPGQGAGGGYTF. CDR3 in DNA: TGTGCCAGCAGTCCCCACCCGGGACAGGGGGCGGGTGGTGGCTACACCTTC.

The CDR3 protein is CASSPGKGTFQETQYF. In DNA form, the CDR3 reads TGTGCCAGCAGCCCAGGGAAGGGGACCTTCCAAGAGACCCAGTACTTC. The chain couples TRBV11-2 to TRBJ2-5, with D perhaps given as TRBD1 or TRBD2 (5 bases each). The CDR3 runs 16 residues. CDR1 SGHAT and CDR2 FQNNGV come from the germline V gene. Trimming pared 5 bases from V and 1 base from J, leaving 17 bases between.

This chain joins TRBV9 and TRBJ2-2; no reliable D call. CDR1 and CDR2 (germline): SGDLS, YYNGEE. This CDR3 has 17 amino acids. The V gene lost 4 bases and the J gene lost 4 bases, with 20 bases spanning the gap. CDR3 protein: CASSPGSQTLLTGELFF. The CDR3 nucleotides read TGTGCCAGCAGCCCAGGATCCCAGACCCTTCTCACCGGGGAGCTGTTTTTT.

The V and J genes are TRBV7-3 and TRBJ2-7; D may be TRBD1 or TRBD2 (5 bases each). With 5 bases removed from V and 1 base from J, the gap between germline ends came to 15 bases. The CDR3 loop spans 15 amino acids. Germline V gene lookup returns CDR1 SGHTA and CDR2 FQGTGA. Here the CDR3 DNA reads TGTGCCAGCAGCCCTTCCGGGACCCAGTCCTACGAGCAGTACTTC. Translating it yields CASSPSGTQSYEQYF.

The rearrangement joins TRBV18 to TRBJ1-1; D not certain. Trimming took 2 bases from V and 6 from J, leaving 4 bases between them. Germline loops: CDR1 KGHSH, CDR2 LQKENI. The CDR3 totals 11 residues. CDR3: CASSPSSEAFF. As DNA, the CDR3 is TGTGCCAGCTCACCATCGTCTGAAGCTTTCTTT.

The chain employs TRBV27 and TRBJ1-1; D is unresolved. The V and J ends lost 8 bases and 0 bases respectively, with 7 bases between them. The germline V gene encodes CDR1 MNHEY and CDR2 SMNVEV (reference sequence). This CDR3 has 12 residues. In DNA form, the CDR3 reads TGTGCCAGCCGCAGATTGAACACTGAAGCTTTCTTT. It is translated as CASRRLNTEAFF.

The chain uses TRBV9 and TRBJ1-1, with TRBD1 matching over 7 bases. The trim removed 1 base at V and 3 bases at J, leaving 3 bases unmatched. The CDR3 has 14 amino acids. Germline V gene lookup returns CDR1 SGDLS and CDR2 YYNGEE. As DNA, the CDR3 is TGTGCCAGCAGCGTAAAGGGGGCGGACACTGAAGCTTTCTTT. Translating gives CASSVKGADTEAFF.

The J gene is TRBJ1-2, the V gene TRBV18; 8 nucleotides agree with TRBD1. In germline, CDR1 is KGHSH, CDR2 LQKENI. The CDR3 is 13 amino acids. Trimming cost V 6 bases and J 4 bases; bases outside gene matches: 4. This CDR3 is CASSPDRAYGYTF. The CDR3 DNA reads TGTGCCAGCTCTCCGGACAGGGCCTATGGCTACACCTTC.

The V gene is TRBV2, the J gene TRBJ1-1, with D perhaps TRBD1 (6 bases). CDR3 length: 14 residues. CDR1 is SNHLY and CDR2 is FYNNEI in the germline V gene. Between the trimmed V and J ends, which lost 7 bases and 4 bases, there was a span of 16 bases. CDR3 nucleotides: TGTGCCAGCACCAAGTGGGGGGGCAGCACTGAAGCTTTCTTT. This encodes CASTKWGGSTEAFF.

The J gene is TRBJ2-1, the V gene TRBV7-6; possibly TRBD1 for D (5 bases). The V end lost 4 bases, the J end lost 8 bases, and 18 bases lay between the germline ends. The CDR3 contains 15 residues. Germline CDR1 SGHVS, CDR2 FNYEAQ. CDR3 region: CASSSQTAGWDEQFF. DNA for the CDR3: TGTGCCAGCAGCTCCCAAACTGCAGGGTGGGATGAGCAGTTCTTC.

The V gene is TRBV19, the J gene TRBJ2-3, with 11 nucleotides matching TRBD2. Trimming at V came to 5 bases and at J to 5 bases, leaving 9 bases not matched to a gene. This CDR3 contains 16 residues. CDR1 and CDR2 from the germline V gene are LNHDA and SQIVND (reference sequence). CDR3 nucleotides: TGTGCCAGTAGTGGGAGACTAGCGGGATCGGTAGATACGCAGTATTTT. Translating gives CASSGRLAGSVDTQYF.

This clone was seen only once. This chain links TRBV2 with TRBJ2-7; D might be TRBD1 (6 bases). The germline V gene has CDR1 SNHLY and CDR2 FYNNEI. Trimming stripped 2 bases from V and 3 bases from J, with 14 bases between. This CDR3 region has 15 residues. CDR3 sequence: CASSEQEGGYYEQYF. CDR3 DNA sequence: TGTGCCAGCAGTGAACAGGAAGGGGGATACTACGAGCAGTACTTC.

This chain connects TRBV30 to TRBJ1-3, with TRBD1 as a possible D gene (5 bases). V lost 7 bases and J 7 bases, leaving 14 bases between the germline ends. The CDR3 totals 12 residues. Germline V gives CDR1 GTSNPN, CDR2 SVGIG (reference sequence). CDR3 region: CASGRGGNTIYF. The CDR3 DNA is TGTGCCTCTGGGAGGGGAGGGAACACCATATATTTT.

The chain combines TRBV4-3 with TRBJ2-1; 8 bases are a match to TRBD2. There are 14 residues in the CDR3. Trimming took 0 bases from V and 10 from J; bases not matched to a gene: 5. Germline CDR1 reads LGHNA; CDR2 reads YSLEER. The CDR3 DNA reads TGCGCCAGCAGCCAAGAAGGGACTAGTTCAGAGCAGTTCTTC. Encoded protein: CASSQEGTSSEQFF.

To note about this clone: Other DNA sequences in the same sample also yield this CDR3. The genes are TRBV18 and TRBJ2-7; a possible D gene is TRBD2 (8 bases). V lost 4 bases to trimming and J lost 5 bases, with 18 bases between them. Germline values: CDR1 KGHSH, CDR2 LQKENI. This CDR3 has 15 amino acids. The CDR3 protein is CASSLTGAGGDEQYF. CDR3 coding DNA: TGTGCCAGCTCACTCACAGGGGCCGGGGGGGACGAGCAGTACTTC.

The genes are TRBV4-2 and TRBJ2-1; 9 nucleotides line up with TRBD2. With V trimmed by 3 bases and J by 3 bases, 15 bases remained unmatched. CDR3 length: 19 residues. Germline V lookup: CDR1 LGHNA, CDR2 YNFKEQ. CDR3 coding DNA: TGTGCCAGCAGCCAGGTTCCAGCGGGAGGCCGAGGGGGCTACAATGAGCAGTTCTTC. Its protein product is CASSQVPAGGRGGYNEQFF.

This sequence joins TRBV6-5 and TRBJ1-3; D gene ambiguous. The V end was cut by 6 bases, the J end by 3 bases, with 12 bases between. Per germline, CDR1 MNHEY and CDR2 SVGAGI. This CDR3 region has 14 residues. This CDR3 reads CASRPVVGGNTIYF. The CDR3 DNA sequence: TGTGCCAGCAGGCCGGTCGTAGGTGGAAACACCATATATTTT.

The table lists this clone with a count of one. The genes are TRBV5-4 and TRBJ1-1, with TRBD1 matching over 7 bases. This CDR3 is 13 amino acids long. J lost 3 bases, V lost 4 bases, and 3 bases had no gene match. Germline CDR1 reads SGHNT; CDR2 reads YYREEE (reference sequence). DNA for the CDR3: TGTGCCAGCAGCCGGGACAGACACACTGAAGCTTTCTTT. Translation: CASSRDRHTEAFF.

The V call is TRBV10-3, the J call TRBJ1-6; the D is unclear. Between the trimmed V and J ends, which lost 3 bases and 10 bases, there was a span of 13 bases. The CDR3 spans 14 residues. Germline V gene data show CDR1 as ENHRY and CDR2 as SYGVKD. CDR3 in DNA: TGTGCCATCAGTGACTTCGGAGTGGGATCACCCCTCCACTTT. Amino acids: CAISDFGVGSPLHF.

The rearrangement uses TRBV3-1 (or the pseudogene TRBV3-2) and TRBJ1-5; D gene ambiguous. The V gene's germline CDR1 is LGHDT and CDR2 YNNKEL (reference sequence). V lost 2 bases to trimming and J lost 9 bases, with 8 bases between them. This CDR3 region has 12 residues. The CDR3 is CASSQSDGPQHF. CDR3 DNA sequence: TGTGCCAGCAGCCAATCGGACGGGCCCCAGCATTTT.

The chain employs TRBV19 and TRBJ1-3; D not certain. V lost 9 bases and J 9 bases, leaving 21 bases between the germline ends. The germline CDR1 and CDR2 sequences are LNHDA and SQIVND (reference sequence). CDR3 length equals 14 residues. This CDR3 reads CASTPGRLSRTIYF. The CDR3 DNA reads TGTGCCAGCACCCCTGGCAGGCTCTCGCGCACCATATATTTT.

J is TRBJ2-3 and V is TRBV30; a weak D match, TRBD1 (6 bases). This CDR3 comprises 15 residues. Germline V CDR1 and CDR2: GTSNPN, SVGIG (reference sequence). V shed 4 bases and J shed 3 bases, with 17 bases lying between them. This CDR3 is CAWTRPWTATDTQYF. The CDR3 coding sequence is TGTGCCTGGACAAGACCTTGGACAGCGACAGATACGCAGTATTTT.

The chain couples TRBV28 to TRBJ2-2; D may be TRBD2 (5 bases). The ends were cut back, 8 bases at V and 1 base at J, with 14 bases in the middle. From germline, CDR1 is MDHEN and CDR2 SYDVKM. The CDR3 is made up of 15 amino acids. CDR3 sequence reads: CASGPGGGNTGELFF. CDR3 in DNA: TGTGCCAGCGGTCCCGGTGGAGGGAACACCGGGGAGCTGTTTTTT.

This clone occurred a few times. J is TRBJ2-3 and V is TRBV10-3; 8 nucleotides agree with TRBD1. Germline lookup yields CDR1 ENHRY and CDR2 SYGVKD. The CDR3 contains 19 residues. V gave up 3 bases and J gave up 5 bases; unmatched junction bases: 19. The CDR3 DNA sequence: TGTGCCATCAGTGACCCCCAGCTAGGGGCGGACAGGGCAGTAGATACGCAGTATTTT. The encoded protein is CAISDPQLGADRAVDTQYF.

The chain combines TRBV29-1 with TRBJ2-1; D might be TRBD2 (6 bases). The CDR3 has 12 residues. Germline V lookup: CDR1 SQVTM, CDR2 ANQGSEA. The V and J ends lost 3 bases and 5 bases respectively, with 8 bases between them. DNA for the CDR3: TGCAGCGTTGAGGACTACCACAATGAGCAGTTCTTC. Protein: CSVEDYHNEQFF.

CDR3 DNA: TGTGCCAGCAGTCATCGGGGCCAGCGTAGTTTAGGCGAGCAGTACTTC. This codes for CASSHRGQRSLGEQYF. The chain is built from TRBV27 and TRBJ2-7, with D perhaps assigned TRBD1 or TRBD2 (5 bases each). Looked up from germline, CDR1 is MNHEY and CDR2 is SMNVEV (reference sequence). The CDR3 contains 16 residues. Trimming left V 5 bases short and J 6 bases short, with 23 bases between.